The 32 T cell receptor beta chains below come from one sample, sequenced in a study of cytomegalovirus exposure and HLA in healthy donors. 60 Vbeta and 13 Jbeta primers were used in PCR. Sequenced by immunoSEQ multiplex PCR; TCRdb stores in-frame clones only, minus some. The table records some 150,000 clones, less than 90% of them present only once. The sequencing input was PBMCs. The receptors were gathered from a man between 35 and 55 years old in good health and CMV-seronegative.

The V gene is TRBV7-3, the J gene TRBJ2-1; 7 nucleotides match TRBD2. The V gene end was trimmed by 2 bases and the J gene end by 5 bases; junction bases not matched to a gene: 9. Germline assignment: CDR1 SGHTA and CDR2 FQGTGA. This CDR3 spans 16 amino acids. The CDR3 region is CASSLYSAGVNNEQFF. The CDR3, as DNA: TGTGCCAGCAGCTTATATTCTGCGGGAGTCAACAATGAGCAGTTCTTC.

This sequence joins TRBV9 and TRBJ2-7, with a weak D call TRBD2 (5 bases). The CDR3 sequence is 13 residues long. Trimming shortened V by 3 bases and J by 3 bases, and 10 bases separated the two germline ends. Per germline, CDR1 SGDLS and CDR2 YYNGEE. As DNA, the CDR3 is TGTGCCAGCAGCGGGGAGTCAGGCTACGAGCAGTACTTC. Amino acid sequence: CASSGESGYEQYF. Full variable domain (missing parts from reference TRBV9 and TRBJ2-7): DSGVTQTPKHLITATGQRVTLRCSPRSGDLSVYWYQQSLDQGLQFLIQYYNGEERAKGNILERFSAQQFPDLHSELNLSSLELGDSALYFCASSGESGYEQYFGPGTRLTVT.

This clone has only one observation. The chain combines TRBV5-1 with TRBJ2-3, with a possible D match to TRBD2 (6 bases). Germline V gene sequence: CDR1 SGHRS, CDR2 YFSETQ. The CDR3 has 16 residues. Trimming took off 0 bases at V and 0 bases at J, with 11 bases between the two ends. CDR3 protein: CASSLVSGTSTDTQYF. In DNA, the CDR3 is TGCGCCAGCAGCTTGGTTAGCGGAACTAGCACAGATACGCAGTATTTT.

Written as DNA, the CDR3 is TGCGCCAGCAGACCAGGACAGGGGACTCTCCGAACGTTTTTT. Translating it yields CASRPGQGTLRTFF. The rearrangement links TRBV4-1 to TRBJ1-4; 9 bases agree with TRBD1. The V segment lost 6 bases and the J segment 16 bases; nucleotides outside the gene matches: 15. Germline V gives CDR1 MGHRA, CDR2 YSYEKL. This CDR3 contains 14 residues.

The V and J genes are TRBV7-2 and TRBJ2-7, with TRBD1 matching over 7 bases. CDR3 length: 15 amino acids. Germline values: CDR1 SGHTA, CDR2 FQGNSA. The V gene end was trimmed by 4 bases and the J gene end by 2 bases; junction bases not matched to a gene: 8. CDR3 sequence: CASSSRGTATYEQYF. The CDR3 DNA follows: TGTGCCAGCAGCTCCCGAGGGACAGCTACCTACGAGCAGTACTTC. Full variable domain (rest looked up from reference TRBV7-2 and TRBJ2-7): GAGVSQSPSNKVTEKGKDVELRCDPISGHTALYWYRQSLGQGLEFLIYFQGNSAPDKSGLPSDRFSAERTGGSVSTLTIQRTQQEDSAVYLCASSSRGTATYEQYFGPGTRLTVT.

The V and J genes are TRBV15 and TRBJ2-3; perhaps TRBD2 as D (5 bases). Germline lookup yields CDR1 LNHNV and CDR2 YYDKDF (reference sequence). CDR3 length equals 18 residues. Trimming left V 0 bases short and J 1 base short, with 17 bases between. CDR3 nucleotide sequence: TGTGCCACCAGCAGAGATGCGACGGGGAGATGGGGCACAGATACGCAGTATTTT. This codes for CATSRDATGRWGTDTQYF.

The rearrangement links TRBV7-3 to TRBJ1-1; maybe TRBD1 (5 bases). This CDR3 has 13 residues. Germline CDR1 SGHTA, CDR2 FQGTGA. Trimming removed 10 bases at V and 5 bases at J, with 17 bases between. The CDR3 reads CATGQGPRTEAFF. The DNA for the CDR3 is TGTGCCACCGGGCAGGGCCCGCGTACTGAAGCTTTCTTT. Together with reference TRBV7-3 and TRBJ1-1, the CDR3 gives the full variable domain: GAGVSQTPSNKVTEKGKYVELRCDPISGHTALYWYRQSLGQGPEFLIYFQGTGAADDSGLPNDRFFAVRPEGSVSTLKIQRTERGDSAVYLCATGQGPRTEAFFGQGTRLTVV.

This sequence joins TRBV4-2 and TRBJ2-5, with 8 nucleotides matching TRBD2. TRBJ2-7 matches the DNA end more closely, so the J call is doubtful. The CDR3 sequence is 15 residues long. The V gene's germline CDR1 is LGHNA and CDR2 YNFKEQ. The CDR3 DNA reads as TGTGCCAGCAGCCAAGATTCGGGGGGGTTCTACGAGCAGTACTTC. The encoded protein is CASSQDSGGFYEQYF.

The chain joins TRBV5-1 to TRBJ2-4; a weak D match, TRBD1 (6 bases). The CDR3 has 14 residues. With 4 bases removed from V and 5 bases from J, the gap between germline ends came to 13 bases. Germline lookup yields CDR1 SGHRS and CDR2 YFSETQ. CDR3 sequence (DNA): TGCGCCAGCAGCCTGGGGGCGAGGGAAAACATTCAGTACTTC. Protein: CASSLGARENIQYF.

The V gene is TRBV27, the J gene TRBJ2-7, with TRBD1 identical over 9 bases. The CDR3 totals 13 residues. The germline V gene encodes CDR1 MNHEY and CDR2 SMNVEV (reference sequence). V shed 6 bases, J shed 1 base, and the junction held 1 base outside the gene matches. The CDR3 spells CASRDRGSYEQYF. The CDR3 DNA sequence: TGTGCCAGCAGGGACAGGGGATCCTACGAGCAGTACTTC.

The chain employs TRBV7-2 and TRBJ2-1, with 10 positions matching TRBD2. The ends lost 0 bases at V and 9 bases at J; junction bases unmatched: 5. Germline V lookup: CDR1 SGHTA, CDR2 FQGNSA. The CDR3 spans 15 residues. The CDR3 nucleotides read TGTGCCAGCAGCTTAGCGTGGACTAGCGGACGTGAGCAGTTCTTC. This gives the protein CASSLAWTSGREQFF.

This clone turned up a few times. This chain joins TRBV7-2 and TRBJ1-2; maybe TRBD1 (6 bases). The CDR3 extends over 15 amino acids. The V end was cut by 0 bases, the J end by 6 bases, with 14 bases between. CDR1 is SGHTA and CDR2 is FQGNSA in the germline V gene. The CDR3, as DNA: TGTGCCAGCAGCTTAGCGGGGGGGCGCTTGGATGGCTACACCTTC. Protein product: CASSLAGGRLDGYTF.

V is TRBV9 and J is TRBJ2-2; 10 bases are a match to TRBD2. The CDR3 consists of 15 residues. Germline V gives CDR1 SGDLS, CDR2 YYNGEE. V dropped 1 base and J dropped 6; count of bases not matched to a gene: 3. CDR3: CASSVLAGDAGELFF. The CDR3 region has the DNA TGTGCCAGCAGCGTACTAGCGGGGGACGCCGGGGAGCTGTTTTTT. Full variable domain (remainder filled in from reference TRBV9 and TRBJ2-2): DSGVTQTPKHLITATGQRVTLRCSPRSGDLSVYWYQQSLDQGLQFLIQYYNGEERAKGNILERFSAQQFPDLHSELNLSSLELGDSALYFCASSVLAGDAGELFFGEGSRLTVL.

V is TRBV2 and J is TRBJ1-6; D perhaps matches TRBD1 (5 bases). The V gene's germline CDR1 is SNHLY and CDR2 FYNNEI. This CDR3 contains 16 residues. Trimming took 1 base from V and 5 from J, leaving 12 bases between them. CDR3 sequence (DNA): TGTGCCAGCAGTGAAGGTCCAGTCAGGGATAATTCACCCCTCCACTTT. Protein sequence: CASSEGPVRDNSPLHF.

The chain combines TRBV14 with TRBJ2-3, with 8 bases fitting TRBD1. V shed 0 bases and J 4 bases; nucleotides not matched to a gene: 21. Germline V gene lookup returns CDR1 SGHDN and CDR2 FVKESK. The CDR3 is 21 residues long. CDR3 coding DNA: TGTGCCAGCAGCCAAGACGTAGACTCTACACGGACAGGGCGTCTTGCAGATACGCAGTATTTT. It specifies CASSQDVDSTRTGRLADTQYF.

The rearrangement uses TRBV5-1 and TRBJ1-4, with 7 nucleotides matching TRBD1. The V and J ends lost 4 bases and 0 bases, in that order; junction bases with no gene match: 6. The germline CDR1 and CDR2 sequences are SGHRS and YFSETQ. This CDR3 has 16 residues. The CDR3 sequence is CASSLTGTATNEKLFF. DNA of the CDR3: TGCGCCAGCAGCCTGACCGGGACAGCAACTAATGAAAAACTGTTTTTT.

The rearrangement joins TRBV21-1 to TRBJ2-5; TRBD1 was called by the table and not checked on the DNA. TRBV21-1 is a documented pseudogene. The CDR3 totals 20 residues. The CDR3 DNA is TGTGCCAGCAGCAAAGATGACAGGGACCACCTTGGTTCCCGTCAAGAGACCCAGTACTTC. Its translation is CASSKDDRDHLGSRQETQYF.

The chain combines TRBV7-6 with TRBJ1-4; D remains unclear. Germline CDR1 and CDR2: SGHVS and FNYEAQ. The CDR3 has 19 amino acids. V was pared by 5 bases and J by 0 bases, with 22 bases between. CDR3 sequence: CASSASGGRATSTNEKLFF. The CDR3 coding sequence is TGTGCCAGCAGCGCCTCCGGCGGGAGGGCCACATCAACTAATGAAAAACTGTTTTTT.

The sample holds a few counts of this clone. The rearrangement joins TRBV7-2 to TRBJ2-1, with 11 bases aligning to TRBD2. V dropped 1 base and J dropped 7; count of bases not matched to a gene: 6. The germline V gene has CDR1 SGHTA and CDR2 FQGNSA. This CDR3 has 16 residues. The CDR3 DNA is TGTGCCAGCAGCTTAGAACTAGCGGGAGTATTGAATGAGCAGTTCTTC. Translating it yields CASSLELAGVLNEQFF. The variable domain in full, completed from reference TRBV7-2 and TRBJ2-1, reads GAGVSQSPSNKVTEKGKDVELRCDPISGHTALYWYRQSLGQGLEFLIYFQGNSAPDKSGLPSDRFSAERTGGSVSTLTIQRTQQEDSAVYLCASSLELAGVLNEQFFGPGTRLTVL.

This clone has more than one count but fewer than ten. The V gene is TRBV7-8, the J gene TRBJ1-6, with D possibly being TRBD1 (6 bases). CDR1 SGHVS and CDR2 FQNEAQ come from the germline V gene. V gave up 1 base and J gave up 9 bases, with 10 bases separating them. CDR3 length: 14 amino acids. CDR3 residues: CASSLDGGLSPLHF. CDR3 DNA sequence: TGTGCCAGCAGCTTAGACGGGGGGCTTTCACCCCTCCACTTT.

Remarks on this clone: The identical CDR3 is also encoded by other nucleotide sequences in the sample. V and J are TRBV7-3 and TRBJ2-3; D might be TRBD2 (5 bases). Germline V CDR1 and CDR2: SGHTA, FQGTGA. The CDR3 has 14 residues. Trimming shortened V by 5 bases and J by 4 bases, and 13 bases separated the two germline ends. Here the CDR3 DNA reads TGTGCCAGCAGCAGGTCCACTAGGGCAGATACGCAGTATTTT. Its protein is CASSRSTRADTQYF.

V usage is TRBV7-2 and J usage is TRBJ1-3; TRBD1 might be the D (5 bases). V lost 2 bases and J 0 bases, leaving 11 bases between the germline ends. Germline assignment: CDR1 SGHTA and CDR2 FQGNSA. CDR3 length: 16 amino acids. Here the CDR3 DNA reads TGTGCCAGCAGCTTATGGGGGGGGGACTCTGGAAACACCATATATTTT. It specifies CASSLWGGDSGNTIYF.

As concerns this clone: One end of the junction fails to match germline, which may point to a read error. This chain uses TRBV27 with TRBJ2-7, with D hard to call. Germline lookup yields CDR1 MNHEY and CDR2 SMNVEV (reference sequence). CDR3 length: 15 amino acids. Here the CDR3 reads CASSYGPWSSYGQYF. The CDR3 DNA is TGTGCCAGCTCCTACGGTCCTTGGAGCTCCTACGGGCAGTACTTC.

The chain has TRBV5-4 and TRBJ2-2, with TRBD1 matching 9 bases. With 4 bases clipped from V and 5 bases from J, the junction kept 0 bases outside the gene matches. Looked up from germline, CDR1 is SGHNT and CDR2 is YYREEE (reference sequence). CDR3 length: 13 amino acids. CDR3 amino acids: CASSGTGTGELFF. The CDR3 DNA reads TGTGCCAGCAGCGGGACAGGGACCGGGGAGCTGTTTTTT.

This sequence joins TRBV6-4 and TRBJ2-1, with D perhaps matching TRBD1 (6 bases). CDR3 size: 13 residues. Trimming took 3 bases from V and 7 from J, leaving 10 bases between them. From germline, CDR1 is MRHNA and CDR2 SNTAGT. CDR3 nucleotide sequence: TGTGCCAGCAGTGAGGGTAGGGGGAATGAGCAGTTCTTC. This sequence encodes CASSEGRGNEQFF.

This rearrangement joins TRBV5-1 to TRBJ2-1; no definite D call. This CDR3 spans 13 amino acids. CDR1 is SGHRS, CDR2 YFSETQ, per germline. The V end was cut by 0 bases, the J end by 5 bases, with 6 bases between. CDR3 sequence reads: CASSLDSHNEQFF. The CDR3 DNA follows: TGCGCCAGCAGCTTGGACAGCCACAATGAGCAGTTCTTC.

V gene TRBV21-1 combines with J gene TRBJ2-6; the D call TRBD1 from the table was never checked on the DNA. TRBV21-1 is shown as a pseudogene. The CDR3 covers 20 residues. The CDR3 DNA follows: TGTGCCAGCAGCACCCGGGGGACAGGGGGCGGCCCTGGTGGGGCCAACGTCCTGACTTTC. It yields the protein CASSTRGTGGGPGGANVLTF.

This clone was found a few times. V gene TRBV7-2 combines with J gene TRBJ1-4, with D hard to call. The CDR3 runs 15 residues. V was pared by 5 bases and J by 2 bases, with 12 bases between. Germline assignment: CDR1 SGHTA and CDR2 FQGNSA. This CDR3 reads CASSPSPGTNEKLFF. The CDR3 coding sequence is TGTGCCAGCAGCCCCTCTCCCGGGACTAATGAAAAACTGTTTTTT.

CDR3 sequence reads: CASSRAPQGANTEAFF. DNA for the CDR3: TGTGCCAGCAGCAGGGCCCCTCAGGGGGCTAACACTGAAGCTTTCTTT. The chain links TRBV7-3 to TRBJ1-1; 8 nucleotides line up with TRBD1. CDR3 size: 16 residues. Germline trimming cut 5 bases from V and 2 bases from J; bases unmatched to any gene: 10. Germline V gene lookup returns CDR1 SGHTA and CDR2 FQGTGA.

This clone appeared a few times. The V and J genes are TRBV7-9 and TRBJ1-4; the match to TRBD1 covers 7 bases. CDR1 and CDR2 from the germline V gene are SEHNR and FQNEAQ (reference sequence). CDR3 size: 17 residues. With 3 bases clipped from V and 7 bases from J, the junction kept 14 bases outside the gene matches. The CDR3 reads CASSLVGGGVAFEKLFF. The DNA of the CDR3 is TGTGCCAGCAGCTTGGTAGGGGGCGGAGTGGCTTTTGAAAAACTGTTTTTT.

This clone appeared a few times. The chain uses TRBV19 and TRBJ2-1, with D unclear. V was cut by 6 bases and J by 0 bases, with 9 bases left in between. The germline V gene encodes CDR1 LNHDA and CDR2 SQIVND (reference sequence). The CDR3 runs 14 residues. The CDR3 sequence: CASSPISSYNEQFF. In DNA, the CDR3 is TGTGCCAGTAGCCCTATTAGCTCCTACAATGAGCAGTTCTTC. The full variable domain, rest sourced from reference TRBV19 and TRBJ2-1, is DGGITQSPKYLFRKEGQNVTLSCEQNLNHDAMYWYRQDPGQGLRLIYYSQIVNDFQKGDIAEGYSVSREKKESFPLTVTSAQKNPTAFYLCASSPISSYNEQFFGPGTRLTVL.

The rearrangement links TRBV19 to TRBJ1-5; 10 bases agree with TRBD1. Germline lookup yields CDR1 LNHDA and CDR2 SQIVND (reference sequence). V was pared by 7 bases and J by 5 bases, with 2 bases of the junction left unmatched. The CDR3 runs to 13 residues. In nucleotides, the CDR3 is TGTGCCAGTACGGACAGGGGGTATCAGCCCCAGCATTTT. Translated, it gives CASTDRGYQPQHF.